The present T cell receptor beta chain was sequenced within a study of control samples from healthy donors and cancer patients. Method: immunoSEQ multiplex PCR; TCRdb's copy keeps in-frame clones and lacks some. This table lists about 190,000 clones. Germline V gene sequence: CDR1 MGHDK, CDR2 SYGVNS. Trimming removed 3 bases at V and 4 bases at J, with 9 bases between. The CDR3 is 13 amino acids. The chain recombines TRBV25-1 with TRBJ1-2; the D is unclear. The source is a woman in her twenties or thirties in good health. What was sequenced was blood. DNA for the CDR3: TGTGCCAGCAGTGAGGGAGACCGCTATGGCTACACCTTC. This encodes CASSEGDRYGYTF.